One and the same sample provided the 22 T cell receptor beta chains below, sequenced in a study of blood T cell repertoires in COVID-19. This table comes from immunoSEQ multiplex PCR, and its TCRdb copy is limited to in-frame clones, with some not included. The top ten hold 2.5% to 4% of the sample, which has about 240,000 clones, over 70% seen once. Sequences were obtained from peripheral blood. The receptors shown here come from a woman at least 80 years old with acute or convalescent COVID-19.

To note about this clone: The missing conserved phenylalanine or tryptophan at the end of this CDR3 makes a read error likely. No DNA is shown, since the ends of the CDR3 on it are uncertain; the CDR3 is the one TCRdb lists. This chain links TRBV12-3 or TRBV12-4 with TRBJ1-1. The CDR3 region is 9 residues in length, termini included. The CDR3 here is CASSLFPFL.

J is TRBJ1-1 and V is TRBV6-1; D gene ambiguous. The CDR3 sequence is 15 residues long. Germline-derived CDR1 and CDR2 are MNHNS and SASEGT. Trimming shortened V by 1 base and J by 5 bases, and 14 bases separated the two germline ends. CDR3 DNA: TGTGCCAGCAGTGAAGAAGTTGGCACCCCAACTGAAGCTTTCTTT. Its protein is CASSEEVGTPTEAFF.

CDR3 sequence reads: CASGLAGVQETQYF. CDR3 in DNA: TGTGCCAGCGGACTAGCGGGGGTACAAGAGACCCAGTACTTC. V and J are TRBV2 and TRBJ2-5, with TRBD2 matching 13 bases. This CDR3 has 14 amino acids. Germline V CDR1 and CDR2: SNHLY, FYNNEI. Trimming took 8 bases from V and 2 from J; bases not matched to a gene: 2.

This clone was detected a few times. The rearrangement links TRBV6-2 or TRBV6-3 to TRBJ2-6, with D tentatively TRBD2 (6 bases). The germline V and J ends were trimmed by 5 bases and 4 bases, with 15 bases remaining between them. The CDR3 loop spans 16 amino acids. CDR1 and CDR2 from the germline V gene are MNHEY and SVGEGT. The CDR3: CASSDPRGSGANVLTF. CDR3 nucleotides: TGTGCCAGCAGTGACCCGCGGGGTTCAGGGGCCAACGTCCTGACTTTC.

For this clone: The same CDR3 also results from other DNA sequences found in this sample. The chain links TRBV6-6 to TRBJ1-1; TRBD1 is a possible D gene (6 bases). The V gene's germline CDR1 is MNHNY and CDR2 SVGAGI (reference sequence). The CDR3 runs to 14 residues. V lost 2 bases and J lost 1, with 8 bases in between. This chain's CDR3 is CASSYQGQNTEAFF. For the CDR3, the DNA is TGTGCCAGCAGTTACCAGGGACAGAACACTGAAGCTTTCTTT.

This rearrangement joins TRBV2 to TRBJ1-5, with D possibly being TRBD1 (6 bases). The CDR3 has 14 amino acids. The V gene lost 8 bases and the J gene lost 4 bases, with 15 bases spanning the gap. Per the germline V gene, CDR1 is SNHLY and CDR2 is FYNNEI. Here the CDR3 reads CASGYGQGNQPQHF. The DNA for the CDR3 is TGTGCCAGCGGGTATGGGCAGGGGAATCAGCCCCAGCATTTT.

The chain combines TRBV2 with TRBJ1-1, with 7 bases identical to TRBD1. Germline loops: CDR1 SNHLY, CDR2 FYNNEI. V shed 5 bases, J shed 3 bases, and the junction held 9 bases outside the gene matches. CDR3 length: 15 amino acids. The chain's CDR3 is CASSRQGAIYTEAFF. The CDR3, as DNA: TGTGCCAGCAGTCGACAGGGAGCGATTTACACTGAAGCTTTCTTT. Looking up the rest from reference TRBV2 and TRBJ1-1 gives the full variable domain: EPEVTQTPSHQVTQMGQEVILRCVPISNHLYFYWYRQILGQKVEFLVSFYNNEISEKSEIFDDQFSVERPDGSNFTLKIRSTKLEDSAMYFCASSRQGAIYTEAFFGQGTRLTVV.

This sequence joins TRBV6-5 and TRBJ2-3; possibly TRBD2 for D (5 bases). This CDR3 region has 14 residues. The germline gives CDR1 MNHEY, CDR2 SVGAGI. With 6 bases removed from V and 3 bases from J, the gap between germline ends came to 13 bases. Written as DNA, the CDR3 is TGTGCCAGCAGGGGAGACATATGGACAGATACGCAGTATTTT. It specifies CASRGDIWTDTQYF.

There are many counts of this clone. The gene calls are TRBV19 and TRBJ1-1; D is perhaps TRBD1 (5 bases). Germline CDR1 LNHDA, CDR2 SQIVND (reference sequence). The V gene lost 7 bases and the J gene lost 2 bases, with 14 bases spanning the gap. The CDR3 is 14 amino acids. In nucleotides, the CDR3 is TGTGCCAGTACCCACGACAGCCTTAACACTGAAGCTTTCTTT. Translated: CASTHDSLNTEAFF.

This clone was seen once. The identical CDR3 is also encoded by other nucleotide sequences in the sample. The J gene is TRBJ2-5, the V gene TRBV5-1; 8 bases fit TRBD1. Per the germline V gene, CDR1 is SGHRS and CDR2 is YFSETQ. Trimming took 0 bases from V and 2 from J; bases not matched to a gene: 0. The CDR3 loop spans 14 amino acids. For the CDR3, the DNA is TGCGCCAGCAGCTTGGGGACAGGGCAAGAGACCCAGTACTTC. It is translated as CASSLGTGQETQYF.

This clone occurred many times. The chain joins TRBV6-4 to TRBJ1-1, with 12 bases that match TRBD1. This CDR3 is built from 15 residues. Unmatched junction bases numbered 10, after V lost 9 bases and J lost 5 bases. Germline lookup yields CDR1 MRHNA and CDR2 SNTAGT. The CDR3 nucleotides read TGTGCCAGTAAACTTACGGGACAGGGGGCTACTGAAGCTTTCTTT. Residues: CASKLTGQGATEAFF.

The V and J genes are TRBV7-2 and TRBJ2-5; maybe TRBD1 (5 bases). The V gene lost 1 base and the J gene lost 6 bases, with 9 bases spanning the gap. CDR3 size: 13 residues. Per germline, CDR1 SGHTA and CDR2 FQGNSA. The CDR3 DNA is TGTGCCAGCAGCTTAGGGTTGGGGCAGACCCAGTACTTC. This encodes CASSLGLGQTQYF.

The chain uses TRBV3-1 (or the pseudogene TRBV3-2) and TRBJ2-1; 12 nucleotides align to TRBD2. The CDR3 covers 14 residues. From germline, CDR1 is LGHDT and CDR2 YNNKEL (reference sequence). Trimming took 5 bases from V and 8 from J; bases not matched to a gene: 4. CDR3: CASSKPSGGDEQFF. CDR3 nucleotide sequence: TGTGCCAGCAGCAAACCTAGCGGGGGGGATGAGCAGTTCTTC.

CDR3 coding DNA: TGCGCCAGCAGCCAAGATCTGGCTACCAGCGACACAGATACGCAGTATTTT. This gives the protein CASSQDLATSDTDTQYF. The gene calls are TRBV4-3 and TRBJ2-3; D uncertain. Germline loops: CDR1 LGHNA, CDR2 YSLEER. The CDR3 is made up of 17 amino acids. V was clipped by 0 bases and J by 2 bases, with 15 bases between them.

This chain uses TRBV2 with TRBJ1-2; D call uncertain. The V and J ends lost 4 bases and 4 bases respectively, with 16 bases between them. Per the germline V gene, CDR1 is SNHLY and CDR2 is FYNNEI. This CDR3 comprises 15 residues. CDR3 region: CASSGDIMEVYGYTF. DNA of the CDR3: TGTGCCAGCAGTGGCGACATAATGGAGGTCTATGGCTACACCTTC.

In its sample, this clone was seen once. The V call is TRBV5-4, the J call TRBJ2-2, with TRBD2 as a possible D gene (6 bases). The CDR3 loop spans 17 amino acids. V lost 0 bases and J lost 5, with 17 bases in between. CDR1 is SGHNT, CDR2 YYREEE, per germline (reference sequence). The CDR3 loop is CASSLAGLGGLTGELFF. As DNA, the CDR3 is TGTGCCAGCAGCTTGGCAGGTTTGGGGGGTTTGACCGGGGAGCTGTTTTTT.

Notes on this clone: One end of the junction fails to match germline, which may point to a read error. The chain carries TRBV2 and TRBJ2-3; the D is unclear. There are 14 residues in the CDR3. In germline, CDR1 is SNHLY, CDR2 FYNNEI. The chain's CDR3 is CASTETAVADTQYF. CDR3 coding DNA: TGTGCCAGCACTGAAACGGCGGTTGCAGATACGCAGTATTTT.

CDR3 DNA sequence: TGTGCCAGCAGACTGCCGGGACAGGGAGTTTCGAACACCGGGGAGCTGTTTTTT. As protein: CASRLPGQGVSNTGELFF. The J gene is TRBJ2-2, the V gene TRBV11-2, with 9 nucleotides matching TRBD1. This CDR3 region has 18 residues. Germline CDR1 and CDR2: SGHAT and FQNNGV. Unmatched junction bases numbered 11, after V lost 6 bases and J lost 0 bases.

The gene calls are TRBV6-5 and TRBJ1-4; TRBD1 matches at 7 bases. The germline CDR1 and CDR2 sequences are MNHEY and SVGAGI. The CDR3 has 15 amino acids. Germline trimming cut 2 bases from V and 5 bases from J; bases unmatched to any gene: 5. CDR3 sequence: CASSYVRGSNEKLFF. CDR3 coding DNA: TGTGCCAGCAGTTACGTCAGGGGGTCCAATGAAAAACTGTTTTTT.

This chain uses TRBV7-9 with TRBJ2-7; the match to TRBD1 covers 7 bases. Per the germline V gene, CDR1 is SEHNR and CDR2 is FQNEAQ (reference sequence). Trimming took 5 bases from V and 3 from J; bases not matched to a gene: 4. This CDR3 contains 13 residues. The chain's CDR3 is CASSRDRVYEQYF. The CDR3 DNA is TGTGCCAGCAGCCGGGACAGAGTCTACGAGCAGTACTTC.

The rearrangement joins TRBV30 to TRBJ1-4; D remains ambiguous. The CDR3 extends over 12 amino acids. V lost 3 bases, J lost 11 bases, and 13 bases lay in between. Germline V lookup: CDR1 GTSNPN, CDR2 SVGIG (reference sequence). In nucleotides, the CDR3 is TGTGCCTGGAGGAAGGAGGAGGTCAAACTGTTTTTT. It encodes CAWRKEEVKLFF.

V gene TRBV4-2 combines with J gene TRBJ1-2, with unresolved D. Deletions cut 1 base from V and 6 bases from J, with 6 bases between. CDR1 is LGHNA and CDR2 is YNFKEQ in the germline V gene. There are 12 residues in the CDR3. The CDR3 DNA is TGTGCCAGCAGCCAAGTCGCAGATGGCTACACCTTC. Translating gives CASSQVADGYTF.